The 23 T cell receptor beta chains below come from one sample, sequenced in a study of shared clonotypes between healthy human individuals. The repertoire was sequenced with immunoSEQ multiplex PCR; TCRdb's copy has only in-frame clones and lacks some. Of 600,000 to 750,000 clones in the sample, 72% were seen once. The sample comprised memory CD4+ T cells sorted from blood. Subset here: CD45RA-negative fraction. These receptors all come from a woman younger than 45 in good health.

V is TRBV12-5 and J is TRBJ1-2, with D uncertain. Germline-derived CDR1 and CDR2 are LGHNT and FRNRAP. The V end was cut by 1 base, the J end by 4 bases, with 7 bases between. This CDR3 comprises 13 residues. CDR3 sequence (DNA): TGTGCTAGTGGTTTGGGGCCCACCTATGGCTACACCTTC. It encodes CASGLGPTYGYTF.

J is TRBJ2-7 and V is TRBV6-5; 7 bases map to TRBD2. This CDR3 has 15 amino acids. The V segment lost 6 bases and the J segment 6 bases; nucleotides outside the gene matches: 14. The germline gives CDR1 MNHEY, CDR2 SVGAGI. The CDR3: CASRPTKRGGGEQYF. In DNA, the CDR3 is TGTGCCAGCAGACCCACCAAGCGGGGCGGCGGCGAGCAGTACTTC.

This chain links TRBV7-6 with TRBJ2-5; 13 positions agree with TRBD2. CDR1 is SGHVS and CDR2 is FNYEAQ in the germline V gene. V lost 8 bases, J lost 7 bases, and 10 bases stayed unmatched. This CDR3 spans 15 amino acids. In DNA form, the CDR3 reads TGTGCCAGCTCTGGGGGACTAGCGGGAATGGGGACCCAGTACTTC. This gives the protein CASSGGLAGMGTQYF.

This clone was seen repeatedly, ten times or more. This chain links TRBV29-1 with TRBJ2-5; either TRBD1 or TRBD2 may supply D (7 bases each). The CDR3 has 13 amino acids. Per the germline V gene, CDR1 is SQVTM and CDR2 is ANQGSEA. Deletions cut 3 bases from V and 4 bases from J, with 12 bases between. CDR3 protein: CSVDTGEGETQYF. For the CDR3, the DNA is TGCAGCGTTGATACAGGGGAGGGAGAGACCCAGTACTTC.

The chain links TRBV28 to TRBJ2-1, with D possibly TRBD2 on 6 matching bases. The CDR3 runs to 14 residues. Germline V gives CDR1 MDHEN, CDR2 SYDVKM. Trimming removed 1 base at V and 4 bases at J, with 8 bases between. The CDR3: CASSLFRGYNEQFF. The CDR3 coding sequence is TGTGCCAGCAGTTTATTTCGGGGGTACAATGAGCAGTTCTTC.

The chain carries TRBV30 and TRBJ1-1; 7 bases line up with TRBD1. The V gene end was trimmed by 0 bases and the J gene end by 9 bases; junction bases not matched to a gene: 13. CDR3 length: 15 amino acids. The germline V gene has CDR1 GTSNPN and CDR2 SVGIG (reference sequence). The CDR3: CAWSVRGLTAAQAFF. CDR3 in DNA: TGTGCCTGGAGTGTAAGGGGGCTGACGGCGGCCCAAGCTTTCTTT.

The V call is TRBV28, the J call TRBJ2-3; TRBD2 matches 16 bases. Germline-derived CDR1 and CDR2 are MDHEN and SYDVKM. CDR3 length equals 19 residues. Trimming removed 5 bases from V and 8 bases from J; junction bases left unmatched: 16. The CDR3 reads CASSEIGTSGRAGYTTQYF. DNA for the CDR3: TGTGCCAGCAGTGAGATTGGGACTAGCGGGAGGGCCGGGTATACTACGCAGTATTTT.

About this clone itself: Other DNA sequences of this sample code for an identical CDR3. The chain carries TRBV28 and TRBJ2-2; 7 nucleotides align to TRBD1. CDR1 MDHEN and CDR2 SYDVKM come from the germline V gene. V lost 6 bases, J lost 5 bases, and 3 bases stayed unmatched. CDR3 size: 13 residues. CDR3 protein: CASRQGFTGELFF. CDR3 sequence (DNA): TGTGCCAGCAGACAGGGGTTTACCGGGGAGCTGTTTTTT.

This rearrangement joins TRBV19 to TRBJ1-5; D ambiguous. CDR3 length equals 14 residues. V lost 3 bases and J 4 bases, leaving 10 bases between the germline ends. CDR1 and CDR2 (germline): LNHDA, SQIVND (reference sequence). DNA of the CDR3: TGTGCCAGTAGTATCTATAGAGATAATCAGCCCCAGCATTTT. Translated: CASSIYRDNQPQHF.

This sequence joins TRBV6-6 and TRBJ1-1, with 9 bases identical to TRBD1. This CDR3 comprises 14 residues. Germline trimming cut 6 bases from V and 5 bases from J; bases unmatched to any gene: 7. CDR1 and CDR2 from the germline V gene are MNHNY and SVGAGI (reference sequence). CDR3 protein: CASSLQGAGTEAFF. CDR3 in DNA: TGTGCCAGCAGCCTACAGGGGGCTGGAACTGAAGCTTTCTTT.

The gene calls are TRBV7-8 and TRBJ2-7, with D maybe TRBD1 (6 bases). Germline CDR1 SGHVS, CDR2 FQNEAQ. CDR3 size: 13 residues. The V and J ends lost 6 bases and 7 bases respectively, with 16 bases between them. The CDR3 is CASSPNRDAEQYF. CDR3 sequence (DNA): TGTGCCAGCAGTCCCAACAGGGATGCGGAGCAGTACTTC.

The V gene is TRBV5-1, the J gene TRBJ1-1, with TRBD1 as a possible D gene (6 bases). From germline, CDR1 is SGHRS and CDR2 YFSETQ. V dropped 2 bases and J dropped 3 bases, with 11 bases sitting between them. CDR3 length equals 14 residues. The CDR3 spells CASSFQGSDTEAFF. The CDR3 DNA sequence: TGCGCCAGCAGCTTTCAGGGGTCGGACACTGAAGCTTTCTTT.

This sequence joins TRBV19 and TRBJ2-5, with D possibly TRBD2 on 5 matching bases. V lost 6 bases to trimming and J lost 4 bases, with 9 bases between them. CDR3 length: 12 residues. Germline lookup yields CDR1 LNHDA and CDR2 SQIVND (reference sequence). DNA for the CDR3: TGTGCCAGTAGCGGGGTAGGAGAGACCCAGTACTTC. The encoded protein is CASSGVGETQYF.

The chain combines TRBV11-2 with TRBJ2-1; a possible D gene is TRBD1 (6 bases). Germline V gene lookup returns CDR1 SGHAT and CDR2 FQNNGV. The CDR3 is made up of 15 amino acids. Trimming took off 4 bases at V and 5 bases at J, with 15 bases between the two ends. CDR3 residues: CASSSGQFGDNEQFF. DNA of the CDR3: TGTGCCAGCAGCTCGGGACAATTTGGAGACAATGAGCAGTTCTTC.

This clone turned up a few times. This specimen includes other DNA sequences encoding the same CDR3. The gene calls are TRBV6-1 and TRBJ1-2, with D possibly matching TRBD1 (5 bases). Trimming cost V 0 bases and J 6 bases, with 8 bases left between them. CDR3 size: 13 residues. CDR1 and CDR2 from the germline V gene are MNHNS and SASEGT. DNA for the CDR3: TGTGCCAGCAGTGAAGCAGGGGACGATGGCTACACCTTC. Translating it yields CASSEAGDDGYTF.

The V call is TRBV29-1, the J call TRBJ2-5; tentative D call: TRBD1 (6 bases). The CDR3 spans 15 residues. Between the trimmed V and J ends, which lost 6 bases and 0 bases, there was a span of 17 bases. The germline CDR1 and CDR2 sequences are SQVTM and ANQGSEA. The CDR3 bases are TGCAGCGTCCCTCTAAGGGGGACGTACCAAGAGACCCAGTACTTC. The encoded protein is CSVPLRGTYQETQYF.

This clone was detected a few times. The rearrangement links TRBV2 to TRBJ2-7, with 12 bases identical to TRBD2. The CDR3 consists of 16 residues. Germline V gives CDR1 SNHLY, CDR2 FYNNEI. The trim removed 6 bases at V and 5 bases at J, leaving 11 bases unmatched. Here the CDR3 reads CASSPETSGSMHEQYF. CDR3 DNA sequence: TGTGCCAGCAGCCCGGAGACTAGCGGGAGTATGCACGAGCAGTACTTC.

The table lists this clone with a few counts. The CDR3 loop is CASSLESGGQPQHF. The CDR3 nucleotides are TGTGCCAGCAGCTTGGAGTCTGGAGGGCAGCCCCAGCATTTT. The chain uses TRBV4-2 and TRBJ1-5, with unresolved D. Trimming took off 5 bases at V and 7 bases at J, with 15 bases between the two ends. This CDR3 contains 14 residues. The germline gives CDR1 LGHNA, CDR2 YNFKEQ.

The chain couples TRBV7-2 to TRBJ1-3; D is undetermined. The CDR3 is 15 amino acids. Germline CDR1 and CDR2: SGHTA and FQGNSA. The V end was cut by 5 bases, the J end by 4 bases, with 15 bases between. The CDR3 nucleotides read TGTGCCAGCAGCCAATGGGTAGGGAAGGGAAACACCATATATTTT. It yields the protein CASSQWVGKGNTIYF. Combining the CDR3 with reference TRBV7-2 and TRBJ1-3 gives the whole variable domain GAGVSQSPSNKVTEKGKDVELRCDPISGHTALYWYRQSLGQGLEFLIYFQGNSAPDKSGLPSDRFSAERTGGSVSTLTIQRTQQEDSAVYLCASSQWVGKGNTIYFGEGSWLTVV.

This clone was observed a single time. The rearrangement joins TRBV5-1 to TRBJ1-1; D may be TRBD1 (6 bases). Germline V lookup: CDR1 SGHRS, CDR2 YFSETQ. There are 16 residues in the CDR3. Trimming cost V 6 bases and J 1 base, with 19 bases left between them. The CDR3 spells CASTPGSGQKNTEAFF. CDR3 in DNA: TGCGCCAGCACCCCAGGGTCCGGACAGAAGAACACTGAAGCTTTCTTT.

This rearrangement joins TRBV7-9 to TRBJ1-1, with D hard to call. Trimming removed 2 bases at V and 0 bases at J, with 10 bases between. CDR1 is SEHNR and CDR2 is FQNEAQ in the germline V gene (reference sequence). The CDR3 totals 15 residues. The CDR3 is CASSLRAGLNTEAFF. As DNA, the CDR3 is TGTGCCAGCAGCTTAAGAGCAGGCTTGAACACTGAAGCTTTCTTT.

The V and J genes are TRBV10-1 and TRBJ2-6; no clear D gene. The CDR3 runs 14 residues. Germline V gene data show CDR1 as WNHNN and CDR2 as SYGVQD (reference sequence). Trimming removed 3 bases at V and 0 bases at J, with 3 bases between. The CDR3 protein is CASSDGSGANVLTF. The DNA for the CDR3 is TGCGCCAGCAGTGACGGCTCTGGGGCCAACGTCCTGACTTTC.

This rearrangement joins TRBV28 to TRBJ2-7; 8 nucleotides line up with TRBD2. With V trimmed by 11 bases and J by 2 bases, 5 bases remained unmatched. This CDR3 is 12 amino acids long. CDR1 and CDR2 (germline): MDHEN, SYDVKM. The CDR3 reads CAAGGATYEQYF. Written as DNA, the CDR3 is TGTGCCGCGGGGGGCGCAACCTACGAGCAGTACTTC.